This T cell receptor beta chain came from a study of T cell repertoires in cytomegalovirus infection. On the study more broadly: CMV epitopes, recently identified HLA-C-restricted and well-studied HLA-B-restricted, were used. It can be stated that public TCR beta signatures indicated CMV infection as well as a matching HLA type. General study results and limits: Cumulative public TCR beta family frequency identified carriers of CMV plus the relevant HLA. The ex vivo response was dominated by HLA-C-restricted CMV-specific TCR beta clonotypes.

Via MiXCR, TCRdb re-called the reads, giving one row per CDR3 protein. The repertoire holds roughly 180,000 distinct CDR3 sequences, with about 22% as singletons. A word on this clonotype: What it binds is not known.

This CDR3 has 14 amino acids. V gave up 7 bases and J gave up 0 bases; unmatched junction bases: 2. Germline values: CDR1 ENHRY, CDR2 SYGVKD. This TCR came from a human donor in good health (CMV status not recorded). Some clones in this sample may be carry-over from other donors' samples. Specimen: CD8+ T cells from cultured PBMCs, collected from culture after CMV antigen stimulation. The V gene is TRBV10-3, the J gene TRBJ2-1; 8 bases line up with TRBD2. The CDR3 here is CAITGTSSYNEQFF. CDR3 bases: TGTGCCATCACTGGGACTAGCTCCTACAATGAGCAGTTCTTC.